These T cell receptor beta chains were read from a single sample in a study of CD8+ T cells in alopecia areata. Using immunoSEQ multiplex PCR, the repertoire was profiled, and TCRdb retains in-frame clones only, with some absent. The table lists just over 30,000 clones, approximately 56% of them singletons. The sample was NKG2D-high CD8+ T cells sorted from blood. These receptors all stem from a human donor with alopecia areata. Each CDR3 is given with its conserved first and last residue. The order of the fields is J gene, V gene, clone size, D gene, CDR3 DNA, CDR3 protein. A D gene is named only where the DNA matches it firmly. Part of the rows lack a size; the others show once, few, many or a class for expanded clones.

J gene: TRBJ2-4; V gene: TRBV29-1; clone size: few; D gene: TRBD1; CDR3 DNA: TGCAGCGTTGAAGATCGGGGACAGGGATACATTCAGTACTTC; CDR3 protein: CSVEDRGQGYIQYF
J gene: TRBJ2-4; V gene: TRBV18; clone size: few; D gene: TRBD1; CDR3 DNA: TGTGCCAGCTCACCATGGACAGGGGAGGAGGCCAAAAACATTCAGTACTTC; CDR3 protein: CASSPWTGEEAKNIQYF
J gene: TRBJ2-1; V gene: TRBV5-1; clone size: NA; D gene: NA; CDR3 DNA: TGCGCCAGCAGCTCCGGGACGGCAAGACGCAACTACAATGAGCAGTTCTTC; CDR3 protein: CASSSGTARRNYNEQFF
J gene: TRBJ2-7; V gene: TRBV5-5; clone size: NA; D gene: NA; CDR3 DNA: TGTGCCAGCAGCTTGCTCCCAGGGAACTACGAGCAGTACTTC; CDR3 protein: CASSLLPGNYEQYF
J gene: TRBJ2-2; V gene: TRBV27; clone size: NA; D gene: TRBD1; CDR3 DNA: TGTGCCAGCAGTTTATCGGGACAGGCCGGGGAGCTGTTTTTT; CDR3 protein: CASSLSGQAGELFF
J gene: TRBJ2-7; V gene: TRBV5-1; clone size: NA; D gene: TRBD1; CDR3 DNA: TGCGCCAGCAGCCCGGAAAAGACAGGGCCTCCCTACGAGCAGTACTTC; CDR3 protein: CASSPEKTGPPYEQYF
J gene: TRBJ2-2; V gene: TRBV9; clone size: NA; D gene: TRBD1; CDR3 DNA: TGTGCCAGCAGCGTAGTACCAACCGGGACAGTGAACACCGGGGAGCTGTTTTTT; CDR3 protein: CASSVVPTGTVNTGELFF
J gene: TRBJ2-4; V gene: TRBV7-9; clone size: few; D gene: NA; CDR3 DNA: TGTGCCAGCAGCCCGGGACGGGAGAACATTCAGTACTTC; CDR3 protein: CASSPGRENIQYF
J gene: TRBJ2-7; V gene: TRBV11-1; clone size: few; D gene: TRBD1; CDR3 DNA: TGTGCCCCACGGACAGGGCCAGGGGACGAGCAGTACTTC; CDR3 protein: CAPRTGPGDEQYF
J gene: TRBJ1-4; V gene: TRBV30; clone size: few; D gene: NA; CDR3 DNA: TGTGCCTGGAGTGTACCGAGGACCAAAGGTGAAAAACTGTTTTTT; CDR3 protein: CAWSVPRTKGEKLFF
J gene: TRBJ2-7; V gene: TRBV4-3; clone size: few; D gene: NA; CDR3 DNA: TGCGCCAGCAGCCAAGATCGGGGAGTTGTTTACGAGCAGTACTTC; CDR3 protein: CASSQDRGVVYEQYF
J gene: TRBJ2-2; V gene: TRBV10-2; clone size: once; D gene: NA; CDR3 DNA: TGCGCCAGCAGTGAGTCGGGAGGAGCGTTAGCGGAAACCGGGGAGCTGTTTTTT; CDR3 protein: CASSESGGALAETGELFF
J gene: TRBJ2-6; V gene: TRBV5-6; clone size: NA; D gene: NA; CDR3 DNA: TGTGCCAGCAGGGAGGGTCGCGCAAACTCTGGGGCCAACGTCCTGACTTTC; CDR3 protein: CASREGRANSGANVLTF
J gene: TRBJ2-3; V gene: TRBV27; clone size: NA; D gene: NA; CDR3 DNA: TGTGCCAGCAGCCCCATGGCGGTGGGCACAGATACGCAGTATTTT; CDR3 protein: CASSPMAVGTDTQYF
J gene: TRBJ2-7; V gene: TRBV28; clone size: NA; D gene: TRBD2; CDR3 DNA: TGTGCCAGCAGTTTATTGGGGGGGACGACACAGTACTTC; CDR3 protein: CASSLLGGTTQYF
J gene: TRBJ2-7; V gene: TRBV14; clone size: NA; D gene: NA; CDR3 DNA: TGTGCCAGCAGCCAAGATTACCACTACGAGCAGTACTTC; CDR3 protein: CASSQDYHYEQYF
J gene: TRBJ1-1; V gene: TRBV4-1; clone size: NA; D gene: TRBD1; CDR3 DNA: TGCGCCAGCAGCCTCGGGACAGGGGTTGAAGCTTTCTTT; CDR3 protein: CASSLGTGVEAFF
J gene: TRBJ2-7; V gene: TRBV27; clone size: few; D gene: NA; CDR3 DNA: TGTGCCAGTCGAATCGCCCGGGGCTACGAGCAGTACTTC; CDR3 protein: CASRIARGYEQYF
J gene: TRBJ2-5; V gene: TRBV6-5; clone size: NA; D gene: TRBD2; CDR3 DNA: TGTGCCAGCTCGGGGGGGCGGGAGGAGACCCAGTACTTC; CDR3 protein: CASSGGREETQYF
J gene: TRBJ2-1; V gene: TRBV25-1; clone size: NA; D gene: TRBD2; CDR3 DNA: TGTGCCAGCAGTTCTTGGTCCGGGACTAGCGGGAGCAGTGAGCAGTTCTTC; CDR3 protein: CASSSWSGTSGSSEQFF
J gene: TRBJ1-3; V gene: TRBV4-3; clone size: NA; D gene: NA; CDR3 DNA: TGCGCCAGCAGCCAAGTGGGGTCTGGAAACACCATATATTTT; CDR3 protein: CASSQVGSGNTIYF
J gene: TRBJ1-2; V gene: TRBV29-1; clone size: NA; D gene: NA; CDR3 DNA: TGCAGCGCCCCCACGATGGGGGCAGGGGACGGCTATGGCTACACCTTC; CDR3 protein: CSAPTMGAGDGYGYTF
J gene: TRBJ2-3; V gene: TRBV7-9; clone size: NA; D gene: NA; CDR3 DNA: TGTGCCAGCAGCCCCGGTGGAGCCAGCACAGATACGCAGTATTTT; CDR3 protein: CASSPGGASTDTQYF
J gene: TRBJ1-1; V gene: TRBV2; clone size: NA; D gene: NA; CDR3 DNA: TGTGCCAGCAGAGACAATGAAGCTTTCTTT; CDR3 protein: CASRDNEAFF
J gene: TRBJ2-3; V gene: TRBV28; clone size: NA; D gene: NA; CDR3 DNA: TGTGCCAGCATTTCTCCGTTCCCGACATCGAAGGCTGGAACAGATACGCAGTATTTT; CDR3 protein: CASISPFPTSKAGTDTQYF
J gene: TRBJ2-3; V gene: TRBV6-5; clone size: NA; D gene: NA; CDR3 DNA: TGTGCCAGCAGTTACTCCAGGAAGGCAGATACGCAGTATTTT; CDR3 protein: CASSYSRKADTQYF
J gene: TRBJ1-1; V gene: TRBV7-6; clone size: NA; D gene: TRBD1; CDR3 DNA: TGTGCCAGCAGCCCCAGGGGGACTGAAGCTTTCTTT; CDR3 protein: CASSPRGTEAFF
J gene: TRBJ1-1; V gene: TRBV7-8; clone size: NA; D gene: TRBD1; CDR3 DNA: TGTGCCAGCAGACTCATCTCCGGGACAGGGGCTGGGAACACTGAAGCTTTCTTT; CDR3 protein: CASRLISGTGAGNTEAFF
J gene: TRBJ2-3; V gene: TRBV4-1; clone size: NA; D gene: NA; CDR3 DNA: TGCGCCAGCAGCCCCCACGAGACGGCAGATACGCAGTATTTT; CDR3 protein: CASSPHETADTQYF
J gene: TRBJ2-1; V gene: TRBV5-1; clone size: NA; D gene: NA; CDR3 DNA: TGCGCCAGCAGCTTGGCCCAAACTTACCCGATGCGGAATGAGCAGTTCTTC; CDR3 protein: CASSLAQTYPMRNEQFF
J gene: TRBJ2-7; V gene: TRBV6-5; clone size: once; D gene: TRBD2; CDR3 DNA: TGTGCCAGCAGTTTAGACGGGGGGGTAGGAGACGAGCAGTACTTC; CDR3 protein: CASSLDGGVGDEQYF
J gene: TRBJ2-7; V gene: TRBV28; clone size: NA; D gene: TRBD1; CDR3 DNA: TGTGCCAGTTGCTTGGGACAGCCCCGATCCTACGAGCAGTACTTC; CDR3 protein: CASCLGQPRSYEQYF
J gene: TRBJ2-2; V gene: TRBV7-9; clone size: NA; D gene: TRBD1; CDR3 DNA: TGTGCCAGCAGCTTAGCGACAGGGGACACCGGGGAGCTGTTTTTT; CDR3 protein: CASSLATGDTGELFF
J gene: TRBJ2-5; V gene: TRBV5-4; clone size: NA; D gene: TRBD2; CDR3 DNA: TGTGCCAGCAGCCCAGGACTAGACCAAGAGACCCAGTACTTC; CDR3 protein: CASSPGLDQETQYF
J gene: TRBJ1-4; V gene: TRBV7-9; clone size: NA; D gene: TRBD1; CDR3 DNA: TGTGCCAGCAGCTCGACGGGACAGACTTATAATGAAAAACTGTTTTTT; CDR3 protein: CASSSTGQTYNEKLFF